This T cell receptor (beta chain) appears in the sequencing data of a study of blood T cell repertoires in COVID-19. Looking at the study overall: Sources were T cells, B-cell-depleted T cells, or PBMCs; the material itself was cDNA or gDNA.

Clones were sequenced by immunoSEQ multiplex PCR, and TCRdb holds only the in-frame ones, with some missing. The sample carries about 60,000 clones, about three quarters recorded once. Sequencing was performed on peripheral blood. This clonotype was sampled from a man in his forties or fifties with active or convalescent COVID-19.

In nucleotides, the CDR3 is TGTGCCAGCAGCTCATACGGGGGGGTCCCTAATGAAAAACTGTTTTTT. Its translation: CASSSYGGVPNEKLFF. V and J are TRBV7-2 and TRBJ1-4, with D possibly being TRBD1 (5 bases). The CDR3 sequence is 16 residues long. CDR1 SGHTA and CDR2 FQGNSA come from the germline V gene. The V and J ends lost 4 bases and 3 bases respectively, with 15 bases between them.